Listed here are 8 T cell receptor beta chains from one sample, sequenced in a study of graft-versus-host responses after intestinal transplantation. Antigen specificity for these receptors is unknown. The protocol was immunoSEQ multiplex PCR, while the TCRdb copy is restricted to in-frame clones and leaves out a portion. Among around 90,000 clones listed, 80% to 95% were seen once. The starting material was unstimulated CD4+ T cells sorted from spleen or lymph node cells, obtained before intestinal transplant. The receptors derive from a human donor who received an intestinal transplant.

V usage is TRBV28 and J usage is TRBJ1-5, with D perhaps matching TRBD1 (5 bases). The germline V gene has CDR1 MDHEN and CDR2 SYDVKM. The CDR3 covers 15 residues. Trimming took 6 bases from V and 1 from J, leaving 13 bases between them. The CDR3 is CASSRPTASNQPQHF. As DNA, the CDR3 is TGTGCCAGCAGCCGACCGACAGCCAGCAATCAGCCCCAGCATTTT.

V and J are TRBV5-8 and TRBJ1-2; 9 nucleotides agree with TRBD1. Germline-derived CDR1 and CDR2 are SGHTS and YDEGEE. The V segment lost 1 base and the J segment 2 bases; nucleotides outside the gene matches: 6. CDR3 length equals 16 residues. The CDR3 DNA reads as TGTGCCAGCAGCTTGTATACAGGGGGCTTCAACTATGGCTACACCTTC. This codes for CASSLYTGGFNYGYTF.

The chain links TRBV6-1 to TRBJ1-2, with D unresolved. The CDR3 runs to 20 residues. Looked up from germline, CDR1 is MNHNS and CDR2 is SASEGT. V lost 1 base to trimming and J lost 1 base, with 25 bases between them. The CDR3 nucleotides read TGTGCCAGCAGTGAAGAGGCCCCTCGGATGGGGAAGCACCTTAACTATGGCTACACCTTC. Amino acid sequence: CASSEEAPRMGKHLNYGYTF.

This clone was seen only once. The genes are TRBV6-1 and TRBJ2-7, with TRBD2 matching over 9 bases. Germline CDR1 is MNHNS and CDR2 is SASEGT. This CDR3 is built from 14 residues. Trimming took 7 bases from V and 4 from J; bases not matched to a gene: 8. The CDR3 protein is CASNPGLARYEQYF. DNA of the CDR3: TGTGCCAGCAATCCGGGACTAGCACGATACGAGCAGTACTTC.

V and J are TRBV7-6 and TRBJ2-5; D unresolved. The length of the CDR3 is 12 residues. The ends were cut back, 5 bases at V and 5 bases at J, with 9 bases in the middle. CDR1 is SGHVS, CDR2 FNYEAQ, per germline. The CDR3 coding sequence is TGTGCCAGCAGCGTCAATCGGGAGACCCAGTACTTC. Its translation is CASSVNRETQYF. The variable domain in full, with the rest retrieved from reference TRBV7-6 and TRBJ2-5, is GAGVSQSPRYKVTKRGQDVALRCDPISGHVSLYWYRQALGQGPEFLTYFNYEAQQDKSGLPNDRFSAERPEGSISTLTIQRTEQRDSAMYRCASSVNRETQYFGPGTRLLVL.

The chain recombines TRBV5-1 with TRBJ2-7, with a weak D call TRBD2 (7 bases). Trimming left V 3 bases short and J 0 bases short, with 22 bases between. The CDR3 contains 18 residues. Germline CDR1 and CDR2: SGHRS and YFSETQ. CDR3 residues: CASSSSPGGTSSSYEQYF. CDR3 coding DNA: TGCGCCAGCAGCTCCTCCCCCGGGGGGACATCTAGCTCCTACGAGCAGTACTTC.

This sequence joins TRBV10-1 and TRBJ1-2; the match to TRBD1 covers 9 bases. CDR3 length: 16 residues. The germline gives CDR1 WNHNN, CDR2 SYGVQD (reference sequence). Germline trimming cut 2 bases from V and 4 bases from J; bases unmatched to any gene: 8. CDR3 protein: CASSETSGTGPYGYTF. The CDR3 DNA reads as TGCGCCAGCAGTGAGACCTCCGGGACAGGGCCCTATGGCTACACCTTC.

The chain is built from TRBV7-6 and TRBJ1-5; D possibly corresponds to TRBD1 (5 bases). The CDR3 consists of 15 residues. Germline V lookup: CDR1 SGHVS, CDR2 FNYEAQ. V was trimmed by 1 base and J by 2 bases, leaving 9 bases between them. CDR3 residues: CASSLGGGGNQPQHF. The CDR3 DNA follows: TGTGCCAGCAGCTTAGGGGGGGGAGGCAATCAGCCCCAGCATTTT.